These 10 T cell receptor beta chains were sequenced from one sample in a study of blood T cell repertoires in COVID-19. Sequenced by immunoSEQ multiplex PCR; TCRdb stores in-frame clones only, minus some. This table holds more than 200,000 clones, about nine tenths found once. Sequenced material: peripheral blood. The receptors derive from a woman aged 30 to 39 with COVID-19, enrolled during active disease.

The V gene is TRBV10-2, the J gene TRBJ1-5; 10 bases fit TRBD1. Germline V lookup: CDR1 WSHSY, CDR2 SAAADI. V was clipped by 8 bases and J by 7 bases; unmatched bases: 5. This CDR3 comprises 13 residues. For the CDR3, the DNA is TGCGCCAGCGGGACAGGGGATAGACAGCCCCAGCATTTT. Protein product: CASGTGDRQPQHF.

The chain combines TRBV10-1 with TRBJ2-3; 9 positions match TRBD2. Germline CDR1 reads WNHNN; CDR2 reads SYGVQD (reference sequence). CDR3 size: 17 residues. The trim removed 0 bases at V and 2 bases at J, leaving 6 bases unmatched. The CDR3 reads CASSESSGRDYTDTQYF. In nucleotides, the CDR3 is TGCGCCAGCAGTGAGTCTAGCGGGAGAGATTACACAGATACGCAGTATTTT.

The rearrangement links TRBV3-1 (or the pseudogene TRBV3-2) to TRBJ2-5; 8 nucleotides line up with TRBD2. Unmatched junction bases numbered 10, after V lost 1 base and J lost 6 bases. Germline V gene data show CDR1 as LGHDT and CDR2 as YNNKEL (reference sequence). This CDR3 spans 16 amino acids. The CDR3 loop is CASSQVGAGVHQTQYF. The CDR3 DNA reads TGTGCCAGCAGCCAAGTGGGAGCGGGGGTCCATCAGACCCAGTACTTC.

V gene TRBV4-3 combines with J gene TRBJ1-2; no clear D. There are 15 residues in the CDR3. The V end was cut by 0 bases, the J end by 1 base, with 9 bases between. Germline V lookup: CDR1 LGHNA, CDR2 YSLEER. CDR3 DNA sequence: TGCGCCAGCAGCCAAGAACGAAGGAGTAACTATGGCTACACCTTC. Protein sequence: CASSQERRSNYGYTF.

The rearrangement joins TRBV6-5 to TRBJ2-7; TRBD1 might be the D (5 bases). CDR1 is MNHEY and CDR2 is SVGAGI in the germline V gene. The ends were cut back, 2 bases at V and 1 base at J, with 12 bases in the middle. The CDR3 totals 15 residues. The CDR3 loop is CASSYQGQRSYEQYF. For the CDR3, the DNA is TGTGCCAGCAGTTACCAGGGCCAGCGATCCTACGAGCAGTACTTC.

There are a few counts of this clone. The chain uses TRBV10-1 and TRBJ2-2, with 8 nucleotides matching TRBD2. Germline trimming cut 4 bases from V and 2 bases from J; bases unmatched to any gene: 9. Germline V gene data show CDR1 as WNHNN and CDR2 as SYGVQD (reference sequence). This CDR3 comprises 17 residues. This CDR3 reads CASSAAGGRFNTGELFF. Written as DNA, the CDR3 is TGCGCCAGCAGTGCCGCTGGCGGGAGGTTTAACACCGGGGAGCTGTTTTTT.

The rearrangement uses TRBV7-9 and TRBJ2-2; D possibly corresponds to TRBD1 (8 bases). V was trimmed by 4 bases and J by 6 bases, leaving 18 bases between them. This CDR3 contains 16 residues. Germline V gene lookup returns CDR1 SEHNR and CDR2 FQNEAQ (reference sequence). The CDR3, as DNA: TGTGCCAGCAGCTCCCCCGGGAGGACAGGGTCCGGGGAGCTGTTTTTT. This codes for CASSSPGRTGSGELFF.

V is TRBV10-1 and J is TRBJ2-1; the match to TRBD1 covers 10 bases. Germline CDR1 WNHNN, CDR2 SYGVQD (reference sequence). The CDR3 runs to 14 residues. Trimming removed 2 bases from V and 10 bases from J; junction bases left unmatched: 5. This CDR3 reads CASSEDRGLNEQFF. CDR3 DNA: TGCGCCAGCAGTGAGGACAGGGGGCTAAACGAGCAGTTCTTC.

This rearrangement joins TRBV7-8 to TRBJ1-2; D may be TRBD1 (5 bases). Trimming removed 6 bases from V and 6 bases from J, with 17 bases in between. From germline, CDR1 is SGHVS and CDR2 FQNEAQ. The CDR3 extends over 14 amino acids. The CDR3 DNA follows: TGTGCCAGCAGATTCCTGGGGCGCGGTGATGGCTACACCTTC. Translated, it gives CASRFLGRGDGYTF.

The rearrangement joins TRBV6-2 or TRBV6-3 to TRBJ2-7; 10 nucleotides line up with TRBD1. Germline values: CDR1 MNHEY, CDR2 SVGEGT. This CDR3 contains 16 residues. V trimming: 0 bases; J trimming: 6 bases; junction bases outside the gene matches: 8. CDR3 sequence reads: CASSYSVGTGVVEQYF. The CDR3 region has the DNA TGTGCCAGCAGTTACTCGGTAGGGACAGGGGTTGTCGAGCAGTACTTC.